The rows below give T cell receptor beta chains drawn from one sample of a study of a mutant IDH1 vaccine in newly diagnosed glioma. TCRdb's copy holds only in-frame clones and misses some; the assay was immunoSEQ multiplex PCR. The profile shows around 78,000 clones, about 82% of them singletons. Antigens of these TCRs are unknown. Sequenced material: PBMCs, taken from a glioma patient whose treatment included an IDH1 peptide vaccine. The origin of the receptors is a man aged 30 to 45 with glioma. Some clones in this sample may be carry-over from other donors' samples. Each CDR3 is given with its conserved first and last residue. D genes are given only for firm matches. Clone size is shown for a subset of rows, as once, few, many or a class of expanded clone.

NA	NA	TRBJ2-2	TRBV6-4	TGTGCCAGCAGTCCGTTCATCCTTTCCGGGGAGCTGTTTTTT	CASSPFILSGELFF
NA	TRBD1	TRBJ1-1	TRBV18	TGTGCCAGCTCACCACCTACAGGGGGCAACACTGAAGCTTTCTTT	CASSPPTGGNTEAFF
once	TRBD2	TRBJ2-7	TRBV28	TGTGCCAGCAGTTCTATAGCGGGAGCCCCGAGCTACGAGCAGTACTTC	CASSSIAGAPSYEQYF
NA	TRBD1	TRBJ2-4	TRBV6-1	TGTGCCAGCAGCTCGGACAGGGGAAACATTCAGTACTTC	CASSSDRGNIQYF
NA	NA	TRBJ2-5	TRBV19	TGTGCCAGTAGTATGCGGGGAAGTGGCCAAGAGACCCAGTACTTC	CASSMRGSGQETQYF
NA	TRBD1	TRBJ1-5	TRBV29-1	TGCAGCGTGGGAGAAACAGGGGTCAATCAGCCCCAGCATTTT	CSVGETGVNQPQHF
NA	TRBD2	TRBJ2-5	TRBV27	TGTGCCAGCAGCTCTTTTCACTTCGGACTAGCGGGAGAGGAGACCCAGTACTTC	CASSSFHFGLAGEETQYF
once	NA	TRBJ2-5	TRBV18	TGTGCCAGCTCACCGGGACAATTACTCCAAGAGACCCAGTACTTC	CASSPGQLLQETQYF
NA	NA	TRBJ2-3	TRBV30	TGTGCCTGGAGGAGCGGATCTCCAGATACGCAGTATTTT	CAWRSGSPDTQYF
NA	NA	TRBJ1-6	TRBV27	TGTGCCAGCAGTAAGGCGGGCCCCGATTTACCCCTCCACTTT	CASSKAGPDLPLHF
NA	NA	TRBJ1-1	TRBV7-6	TGTGCCAGCAGCTTAAGCCTGAACACTGAAGCTTTCTTT	CASSLSLNTEAFF
NA	TRBD2	TRBJ2-7	TRBV5-5	TGTGCCAGCAGCTTGATGGGACTAGTAAGGGAGCAGTACTTC	CASSLMGLVREQYF
many	TRBD2	TRBJ2-7	TRBV5-8	TGTGCCAGCAGCTTTAGCGGGAGGCCCCACGAGCAGTACTTC	CASSFSGRPHEQYF
NA	TRBD2	TRBJ2-7	TRBV11-2	TGTGCCAGCAGCCTCGGACTAGGGCCACTCGTGCAGTACTTC	CASSLGLGPLVQYF
NA	NA	TRBJ1-2	TRBV4-3	TGCGCCAGCAGCCAAGATCTTGAGGATGGCTACACCTTC	CASSQDLEDGYTF
NA	NA	TRBJ2-2	TRBV6-1	TGTGCCAGCAGTGGTGTAAGGTGGCGGAGCACCGGGGAGCTGTTTTTT	CASSGVRWRSTGELFF
NA	NA	TRBJ2-5	TRBV6-6	TGTGCCAGCAGTTACGGTAACAGGGAGACCCAGTACTTC	CASSYGNRETQYF
NA	NA	TRBJ2-1	TRBV7-9	TGTGCCAGCAGCTTCGAGGGCAATGAGCAGTTCTTC	CASSFEGNEQFF
NA	NA	TRBJ1-3	TRBV30	TGTGCCTGGAGTGTGGGTGATAGCTCTGGAAACACCATATATTTT	CAWSVGDSSGNTIYF
NA	NA	TRBJ2-3	TRBV7-2	TGTGCCAGCAGCTTGGATACAGATACGCAGTATTTT	CASSLDTDTQYF
once	TRBD2	TRBJ2-1	TRBV7-9	TGTGCCAGCAGCTCAGGGACGACTAGCGGGAGGGCCGGAGATGAGCAGTTCTTC	CASSSGTTSGRAGDEQFF
NA	NA	TRBJ1-3	TRBV5-5	TGTGCCAGCAGCTTGGAGGGGAAACCCTCTGGAAACACCATATATTTT	CASSLEGKPSGNTIYF
NA	NA	TRBJ2-5	TRBV7-2	TGTGCCAGCAGCTTAGGAGGGAGGCCCCAAGAGACCCAGTACTTC	CASSLGGRPQETQYF
NA	NA	TRBJ1-1	TRBV11-2	TGTGCCAGCAGTTTAAGGCGGCGGTCCTTGTCCATGAACACTGAAGCTTTCTTT	CASSLRRRSLSMNTEAFF
few	NA	TRBJ2-2	TRBV30	TGTGCCTGGGGCCGGTTGGAAACCGGGGAGCTGTTTTTT	CAWGRLETGELFF
NA	NA	TRBJ2-1	TRBV11-2	TGTGCCAGCAGCTTAGTTGGGGGATACAATGAGCAGTTCTTC	CASSLVGGYNEQFF
NA	TRBD1	TRBJ2-4	TRBV25-1	TGTGCCAGCAGGGGCGGGACAGGGGGCGAGGGAAACATTCAGTACTTC	CASRGGTGGEGNIQYF
NA	NA	TRBJ2-1	TRBV4-2	TGTGCCAGCAGCCAGAACATCCAGCATGAGCAGTTCTTC	CASSQNIQHEQFF
NA	NA	TRBJ1-6	TRBV9	TGTGCCAGCAGCGTAGGCCGGGTTGGGTCACCCCTCCACTTT	CASSVGRVGSPLHF
NA	NA	TRBJ2-7	TRBV27	TGTGCCAGCAGGCGACAGGTAATGGGACCCTACGAGCAGTACTTC	CASRRQVMGPYEQYF
NA	NA	TRBJ2-7	TRBV19	TGTGCCAGTAGTCTGGCCTCACCGGCCTACGAGCAGTACTTC	CASSLASPAYEQYF
NA	NA	TRBJ2-1	TRBV19	TGTGCCAGTAGTATTTCGCGGGGAGCGAGGATTTACAATGAGCAGTTCTTC	CASSISRGARIYNEQFF
NA	NA	TRBJ1-1	TRBV5-5	TGTGCCAGCAGCCGGGATTGGACTGAAGCTTTCTTT	CASSRDWTEAFF
once	NA	TRBJ1-1	TRBV19	TGTGCCAGTTTATCTGGGGCCGGGGGGAAAGCTTTCTTT	CASLSGAGGKAFF
NA	NA	TRBJ2-5	TRBV11-2	TGTGCCAGCAGCCTCCACCGACTTCAAGAGACCCAGTACTTC	CASSLHRLQETQYF
NA	TRBD2	TRBJ2-7	TRBV5-4	TGTGCCAGCAGCCCGGGGGGACTCAGCTCCTACGAGCAGTACTTC	CASSPGGLSSYEQYF
once	NA	TRBJ1-2	TRBV7-2	TGTGCCAGTAGCTCCCGTAGGGGAGGGTATGGCTACACCTTC	CASSSRRGGYGYTF
NA	NA	TRBJ2-1	TRBV29-1	TGCAGCGTTGTATGGCTCTACAATGAGCAGTTCTTC	CSVVWLYNEQFF
NA	NA	TRBJ2-3	TRBV5-1	TGCGCCAGCAGCCTGAACACAGATACGCAGTATTTT	CASSLNTDTQYF
NA	TRBD2	TRBJ2-1	TRBV4-1	TGCGCCAGCGGGAGAGCGGGGGGGCGATTAAATGAGCAGTTCTTC	CASGRAGGRLNEQFF
NA	NA	TRBJ1-1	TRBV10-3	TGTGCCATCAGGGGCGACGGCATGAACACTGAAGCTTTCTTT	CAIRGDGMNTEAFF
NA	NA	TRBJ2-1	TRBV2	TGTGCCAGCAGTGAAGACAGGGCCCCCAATGAGCAGTTCTTC	CASSEDRAPNEQFF
once	TRBD1	TRBJ2-5	TRBV29-1	TGCAGCGTAGCCAGGGGGTACCAAGAGACCCAGTACTTC	CSVARGYQETQYF
NA	NA	TRBJ2-6	TRBV7-8	TGTGCCAGCAGCGTCACCATGTCACAAAGTCGGGCCAACGTCCTGACTTTC	CASSVTMSQSRANVLTF
NA	TRBD1	TRBJ1-1	TRBV30	TGTGCCTGGAGTGTCGCCGGGACAGTAAGCGCTGAAGCTTTCTTT	CAWSVAGTVSAEAFF
NA	TRBD1	TRBJ1-1	TRBV30	TGTGCCTGGAGTGTACCCAGGACAGGGAACACTGAAGCTTTCTTT	CAWSVPRTGNTEAFF
NA	NA	TRBJ2-7	TRBV5-6	TGTGCCAGCAGCTTAGTGCAGGAGAGCTCCTACGAGCAGTACTTC	CASSLVQESSYEQYF
NA	NA	TRBJ2-7	TRBV5-1	TGCGCCAGCAGCTTGGCAGGAACCACCTACGAGCAGTACTTC	CASSLAGTTYEQYF
NA	TRBD2	TRBJ2-1	TRBV9	TGTGCCAGCAGCGCCCTAGCGGGAGTCTCCTACAATGAGCAGTTCTTC	CASSALAGVSYNEQFF
NA	NA	TRBJ2-7	TRBV7-2	TGTGCCAGCAGCTTTCCAGGGTCCTACGAGCAGTACTTC	CASSFPGSYEQYF
once	NA	TRBJ2-5	TRBV19	TGTGCCAGTAGCTGGGACTCCAGCAAAGAGACCCAGTACTTC	CASSWDSSKETQYF
NA	TRBD1	TRBJ1-3	TRBV7-2	TGTGCCAGCAGCTTAGTTCTTGTGGGACAGGGGGCTGGAAACACCATATATTTT	CASSLVLVGQGAGNTIYF
NA	NA	TRBJ2-6	TRBV6-5	TGTGCCAGCAGTTACTCCACAGGGTATGGGGCCAACGTCCTGACTTTC	CASSYSTGYGANVLTF
NA	NA	TRBJ1-3	TRBV7-6	TGTGCCAGCAGCTTAGCAAACACCATATATTTT	CASSLANTIYF
NA	NA	TRBJ2-7	TRBV6-1	TGTGCCAGCCGAGCCGGGGTAAACCCCTACGAGCAGTACTTC	CASRAGVNPYEQYF
NA	NA	TRBJ1-5	TRBV2	TGTGCCAGCCGCCGCGAGGGAGGGAAGCCCCAGCATTTT	CASRREGGKPQHF
NA	NA	TRBJ2-7	TRBV7-8	TGTGCCAGCAGCCTCCGGCGGGGACCCTACGAGCAGTACTTC	CASSLRRGPYEQYF